Described below is a single TCR beta chain sequence and its context. What it binds is not known. Cells were CD45RO-negative CD62L-positive naive CD4 T cells sorted from PBMCs. This entry is derived from a study of human versus mouse CDR3 diversity and MHC coevolution. Study background: Between roughly 5.5 x 10^6 and 1.6 x 10^7 valid reads came from each sample.

In germline, CDR1 is SEHNR, CDR2 FQNEAQ (reference sequence). This CDR3 contains 14 residues. V dropped 3 bases and J dropped 1 base, with 8 bases sitting between them. Regarding the study as a whole: Clonal inequality was lowest in most of the three human donors. iCHAO1 estimated the human TCR beta repertoire at some 1.7 million clonotypes.

The data were produced by immunoSEQ multiplex PCR, yet TCRdb's version contains in-frame clones alone and is incomplete. The sample has some 60,000 clones, about 93% seen once; the top ten hold approximately 19%. The sequenced material came from naive CD4+ T cells from blood. The subset is: CD45RO-negative CD62L-positive naive CD4 T cells. This receptor was identified in a person aged 55-75 years in good health. The chain combines TRBV7-9 with TRBJ2-3, with unresolved D. CDR3 nucleotide sequence: TGTGCCAGCAGCTTTAGTGCGGGCACAGATACGCAGTATTTT. Amino acids: CASSFSAGTDTQYF.